This T cell receptor (beta chain) was sequenced during a study of shared clonotypes between healthy human individuals. J was trimmed by 9 bases and V by 5 bases; bases with no gene match: 17. CDR1 MGHRA and CDR2 YSYEKL come from the germline V gene. This CDR3 comprises 16 residues. CD45RO-negative CD8 cells positively selected for CCR7 made up the naive population, which excluded terminally differentiated effector memory CD45RA+ cells. Method: immunoSEQ multiplex PCR; TCRdb's copy keeps in-frame clones and lacks some. The data contain around 1,900,000 clones, 93% of them singletons. The rearrangement joins TRBV4-1 to TRBJ2-7; TRBD1 agrees at 9 bases. The sequencing sample was made of naive CD8+ T cells from PBMCs. The source of this sequence is a man between 18 and 35 years old in good health. Some clones in this sample may be carry-over from other donors' samples. The CDR3 DNA reads TGCGCCAGCAGCGGGGGAAAGGGACAGGGAGTAGGGGCGCAGTACTTC. Residues: CASSGGKGQGVGAQYF.